Described below is a single T cell receptor (beta chain) sequence and its context. What it binds is unknown. The data were taken from a study of T cells in localized non-small cell lung cancer. Findings and caveats of the study: Uninvolved adjacent lung had more T cell clonality than any other tissue, topping tumor. Paired adjacent lung recovered a median around 59 of the top 100 tumor clones.

Trimming removed 6 bases at V and 4 bases at J, with 10 bases between. Germline-derived CDR1 and CDR2 are SNHLY and FYNNEI. CDR3 length: 12 residues. The method was immunoSEQ multiplex PCR; TCRdb's version includes in-frame clones alone and lacks a portion of them. The sample lists about 52,000 clones, more than 75% occurring once. Sequencing was performed on PBMCs, taken before any cancer treatment. This rearrangement joins TRBV2 to TRBJ2-7; maybe TRBD2 (5 bases). The sequence was collected from a female donor with stage II lung adenocarcinoma. The CDR3 loop reads CASRREPYEQYF. The CDR3, as DNA: TGTGCCAGCAGGAGGGAGCCTTACGAGCAGTACTTC.